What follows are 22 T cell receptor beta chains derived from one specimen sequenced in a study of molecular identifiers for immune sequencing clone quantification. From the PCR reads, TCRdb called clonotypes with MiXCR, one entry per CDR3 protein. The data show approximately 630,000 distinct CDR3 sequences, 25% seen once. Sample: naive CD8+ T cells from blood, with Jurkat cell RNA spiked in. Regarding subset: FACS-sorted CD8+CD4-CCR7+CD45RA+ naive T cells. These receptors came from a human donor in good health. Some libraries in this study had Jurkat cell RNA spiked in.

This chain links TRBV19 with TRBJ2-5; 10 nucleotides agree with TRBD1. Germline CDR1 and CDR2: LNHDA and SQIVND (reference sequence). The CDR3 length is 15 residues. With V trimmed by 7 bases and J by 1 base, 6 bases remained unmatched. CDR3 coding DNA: TGTGCCAGTACCACGACAGGGGGCGGCCAAGAGACCCAGTACTTC. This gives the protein CASTTTGGGQETQYF.

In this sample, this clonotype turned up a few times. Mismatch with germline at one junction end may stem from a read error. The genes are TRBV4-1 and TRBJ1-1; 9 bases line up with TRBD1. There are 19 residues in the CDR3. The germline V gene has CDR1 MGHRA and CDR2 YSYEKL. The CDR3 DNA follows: TGCGTCAGCAGCCAAGATCCCAACAGGGGGCAAGTAGGGAACACTGAAGCTTTCTTT. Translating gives CVSSQDPNRGQVGNTEAFF.

Here the CDR3 DNA reads TGTGCCAGCAGCTTAAAACCAAGGCGAGAGACCCAGTACTTC. It codes for CASSLKPRRETQYF. The V and J genes are TRBV13 and TRBJ2-5; D is unclear. Germline CDR1 reads PRHDT; CDR2 reads FYEKMQ (reference sequence). Trimming took off 2 bases at V and 4 bases at J, with 11 bases between the two ends. The CDR3 totals 14 residues. The whole variable domain, remainder taken from reference TRBV13 and TRBJ2-5, is AAGVIQSPRHLIKEKRETATLKCYPIPRHDTVYWYQQGPGQDPQFLISFYEKMQSDKGSIPDRFSAQQFSDYHSELNMSSLELGDSALYFCASSLKPRRETQYFGPGTRLLVL.

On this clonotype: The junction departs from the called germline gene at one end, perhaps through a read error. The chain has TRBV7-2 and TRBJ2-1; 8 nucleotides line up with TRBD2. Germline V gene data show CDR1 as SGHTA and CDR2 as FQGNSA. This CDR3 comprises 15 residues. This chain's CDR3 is CGSRLALAGSSEQFF. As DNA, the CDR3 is TGTGGCAGCAGGTTAGCGTTAGCGGGAAGCAGTGAGCAGTTCTTC.

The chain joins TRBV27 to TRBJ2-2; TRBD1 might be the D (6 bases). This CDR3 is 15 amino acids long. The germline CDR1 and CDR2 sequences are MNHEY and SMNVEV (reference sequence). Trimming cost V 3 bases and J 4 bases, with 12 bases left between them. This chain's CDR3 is CASSFSRGGTGELFF. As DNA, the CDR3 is TGTGCCAGCAGTTTCTCCAGGGGCGGCACCGGGGAGCTGTTTTTT.

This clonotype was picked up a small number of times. The CDR3 loop is CAGIITEAFF. The CDR3, as DNA: TGTGCCGGCATTATCACTGAAGCTTTCTTT. The rearrangement uses TRBV30 and TRBJ1-1; no definite D call. CDR1 is GTSNPN, CDR2 SVGIG, per germline (reference sequence). V was pared by 8 bases and J by 4 bases, with 8 bases between. The CDR3 is 10 amino acids. Full variable domain (rest looked up from reference TRBV30 and TRBJ1-1): SQTIHQWPATLVQPVGSPLSLECTVEGTSNPNLYWYRQAAGRGLQLLFYSVGIGQISSEVPQNLSASRPQDRQFILSSKKLLLSDSGFYLCAGIITEAFFGQGTRLTVV.

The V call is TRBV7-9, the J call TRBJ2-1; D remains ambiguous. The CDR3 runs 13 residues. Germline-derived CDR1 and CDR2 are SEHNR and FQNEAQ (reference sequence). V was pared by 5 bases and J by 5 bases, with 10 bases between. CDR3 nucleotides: TGTGCCAGCAGCACTATAACGAACAATGAGCAGTTCTTC. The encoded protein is CASSTITNNEQFF. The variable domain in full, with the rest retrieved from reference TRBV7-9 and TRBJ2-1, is DTGVSQNPRHKITKRGQNVTFRCDPISEHNRLYWYRQTLGQGPEFLTYFQNEAQLEKSRLLSDRFSAERPKGSFSTLEIQRTEQGDSAMYLCASSTITNNEQFFGPGTRLTVL.

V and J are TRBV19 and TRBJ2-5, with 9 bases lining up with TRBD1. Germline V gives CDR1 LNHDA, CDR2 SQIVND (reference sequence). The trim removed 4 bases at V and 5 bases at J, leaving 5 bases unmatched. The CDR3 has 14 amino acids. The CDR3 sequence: CASSTATGGETQYF. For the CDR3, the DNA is TGTGCCAGTAGTACCGCCACAGGGGGCGAGACCCAGTACTTC.

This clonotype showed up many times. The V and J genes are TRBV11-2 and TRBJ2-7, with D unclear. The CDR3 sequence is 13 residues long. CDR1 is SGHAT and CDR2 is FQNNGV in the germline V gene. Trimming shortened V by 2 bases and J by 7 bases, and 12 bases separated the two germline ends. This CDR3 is CASSLTRHGEQYF. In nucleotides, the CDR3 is TGTGCCAGCAGCTTAACACGGCACGGTGAGCAGTACTTC.

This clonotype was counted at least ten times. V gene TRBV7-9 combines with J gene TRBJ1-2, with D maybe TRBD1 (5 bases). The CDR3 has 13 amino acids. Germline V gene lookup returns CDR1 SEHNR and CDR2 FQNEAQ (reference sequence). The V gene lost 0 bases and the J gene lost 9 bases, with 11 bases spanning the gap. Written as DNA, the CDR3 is TGTGCCAGCAGCTTAGCGCAGACAGTTCGCTACACCTTC. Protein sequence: CASSLAQTVRYTF. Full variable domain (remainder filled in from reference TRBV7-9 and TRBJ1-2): DTGVSQNPRHKITKRGQNVTFRCDPISEHNRLYWYRQTLGQGPEFLTYFQNEAQLEKSRLLSDRFSAERPKGSFSTLEIQRTEQGDSAMYLCASSLAQTVRYTFGSGTRLTVV.

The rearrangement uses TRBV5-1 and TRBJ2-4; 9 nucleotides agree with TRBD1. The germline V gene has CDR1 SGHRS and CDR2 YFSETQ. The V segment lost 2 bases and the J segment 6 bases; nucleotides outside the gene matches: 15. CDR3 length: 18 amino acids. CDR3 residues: CASSFSGTGYKRGNIQYF. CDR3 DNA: TGCGCCAGCAGCTTCTCCGGGACAGGGTACAAGCGCGGAAACATTCAGTACTTC.

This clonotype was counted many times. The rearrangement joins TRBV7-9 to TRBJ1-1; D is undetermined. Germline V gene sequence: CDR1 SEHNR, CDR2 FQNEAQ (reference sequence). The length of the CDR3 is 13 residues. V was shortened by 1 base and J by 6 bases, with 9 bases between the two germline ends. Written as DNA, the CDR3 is TGTGCCAGCAGCTTAGATGGGATCCCTGAAGCTTTCTTT. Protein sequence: CASSLDGIPEAFF.

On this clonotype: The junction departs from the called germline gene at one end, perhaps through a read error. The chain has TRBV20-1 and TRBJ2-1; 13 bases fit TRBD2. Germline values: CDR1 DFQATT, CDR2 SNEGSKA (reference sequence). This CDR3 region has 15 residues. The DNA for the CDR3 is TGCAGTGCTGCCACCGGGACTAGCGGGGTTAATGTGCAGTTCTTC. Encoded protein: CSAATGTSGVNVQFF.

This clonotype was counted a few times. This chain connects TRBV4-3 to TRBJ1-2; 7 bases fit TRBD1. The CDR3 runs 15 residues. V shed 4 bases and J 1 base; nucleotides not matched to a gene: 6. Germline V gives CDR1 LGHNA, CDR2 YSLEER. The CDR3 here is CASSRETGYNYGYTF. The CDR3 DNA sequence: TGCGCCAGCAGCCGAGAGACAGGGTATAACTATGGCTACACCTTC.

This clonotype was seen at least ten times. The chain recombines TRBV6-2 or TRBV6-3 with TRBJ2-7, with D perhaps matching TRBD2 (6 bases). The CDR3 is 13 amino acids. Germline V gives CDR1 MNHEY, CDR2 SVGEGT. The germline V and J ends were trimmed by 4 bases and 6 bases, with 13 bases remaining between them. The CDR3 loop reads CASSSTRGAEQYF. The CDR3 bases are TGTGCCAGCAGTTCGACACGCGGGGCCGAGCAGTACTTC.

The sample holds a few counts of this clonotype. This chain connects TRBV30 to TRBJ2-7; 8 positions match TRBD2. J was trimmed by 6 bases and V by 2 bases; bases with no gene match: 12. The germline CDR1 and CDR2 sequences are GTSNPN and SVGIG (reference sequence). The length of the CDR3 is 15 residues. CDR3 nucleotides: TGTGCCTGGAGTTTTACGGGACTAGAGAACTCCGAGCAGTACTTC. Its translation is CAWSFTGLENSEQYF.

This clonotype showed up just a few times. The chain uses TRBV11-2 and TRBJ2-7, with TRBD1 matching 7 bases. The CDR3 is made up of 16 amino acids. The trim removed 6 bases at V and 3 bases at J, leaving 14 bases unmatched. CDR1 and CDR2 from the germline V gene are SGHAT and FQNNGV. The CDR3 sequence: CASSTSPGQLDYEQYF. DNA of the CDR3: TGTGCCAGCAGTACCTCCCCGGGACAGCTGGACTACGAGCAGTACTTC.

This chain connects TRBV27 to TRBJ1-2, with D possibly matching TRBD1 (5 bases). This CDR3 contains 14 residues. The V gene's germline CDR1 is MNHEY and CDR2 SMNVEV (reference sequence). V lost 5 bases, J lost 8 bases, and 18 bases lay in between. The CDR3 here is CASSPLSLEGGYTF. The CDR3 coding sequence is TGTGCCAGCAGTCCCTTGAGCCTAGAGGGGGGCTACACCTTC.

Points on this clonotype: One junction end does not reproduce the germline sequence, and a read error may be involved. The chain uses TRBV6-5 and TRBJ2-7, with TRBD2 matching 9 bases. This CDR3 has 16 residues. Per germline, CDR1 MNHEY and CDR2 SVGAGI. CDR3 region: CASGYPAAGGSYEQYF. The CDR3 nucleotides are TGTGCCAGCGGTTATCCCGCAGCGGGGGGATCCTACGAGCAGTACTTC.

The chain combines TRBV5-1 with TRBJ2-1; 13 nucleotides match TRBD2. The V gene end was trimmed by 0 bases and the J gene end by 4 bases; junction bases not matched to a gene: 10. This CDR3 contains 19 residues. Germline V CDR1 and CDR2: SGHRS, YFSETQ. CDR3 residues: CASSLELAGGSFPYNEQFF. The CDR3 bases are TGCGCCAGCAGCTTGGAACTAGCGGGAGGGTCCTTCCCATACAATGAGCAGTTCTTC.

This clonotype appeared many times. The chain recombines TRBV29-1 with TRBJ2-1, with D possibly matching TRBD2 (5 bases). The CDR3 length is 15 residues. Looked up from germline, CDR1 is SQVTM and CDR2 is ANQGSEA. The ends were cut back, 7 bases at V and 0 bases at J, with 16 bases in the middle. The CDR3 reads CSAPGLLSSYNEQFF. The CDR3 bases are TGCAGCGCCCCTGGACTCCTGAGCTCCTACAATGAGCAGTTCTTC.

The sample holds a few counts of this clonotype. DNA of the CDR3: TGTGCCAGCAGTACCGGGACCGGAGGGTATGAGCAGTTCTTC. This codes for CASSTGTGGYEQFF. The genes are TRBV27 and TRBJ2-1; D is possibly TRBD2 (6 bases). Trimming removed 5 bases from V and 8 bases from J, with 16 bases in between. The CDR3 is made up of 14 amino acids. From germline, CDR1 is MNHEY and CDR2 SMNVEV (reference sequence).